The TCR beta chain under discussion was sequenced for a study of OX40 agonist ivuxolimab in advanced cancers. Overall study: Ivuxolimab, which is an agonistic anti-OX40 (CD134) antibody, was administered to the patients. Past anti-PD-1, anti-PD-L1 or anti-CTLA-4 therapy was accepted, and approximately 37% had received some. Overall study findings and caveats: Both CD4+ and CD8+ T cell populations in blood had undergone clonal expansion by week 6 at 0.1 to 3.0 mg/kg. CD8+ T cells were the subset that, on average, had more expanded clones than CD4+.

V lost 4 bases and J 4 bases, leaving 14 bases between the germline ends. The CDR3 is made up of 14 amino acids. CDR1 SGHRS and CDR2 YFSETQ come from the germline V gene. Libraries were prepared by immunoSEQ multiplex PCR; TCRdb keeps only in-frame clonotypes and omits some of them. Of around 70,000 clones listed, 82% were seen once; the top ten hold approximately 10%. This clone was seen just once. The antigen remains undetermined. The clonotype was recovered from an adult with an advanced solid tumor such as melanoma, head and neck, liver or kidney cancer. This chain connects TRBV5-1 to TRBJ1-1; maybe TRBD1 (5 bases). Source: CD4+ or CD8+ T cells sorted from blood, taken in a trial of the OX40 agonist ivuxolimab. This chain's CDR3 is CASSQGSQGTEAFF. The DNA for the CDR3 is TGCGCCAGCAGCCAGGGCAGCCAGGGCACTGAAGCTTTCTTT.